This TCR beta chain was sequenced during a study of early T cells in non-severe SARS-CoV-2 infection. Study-wide results and limits: The study's VDJdb matching favored anti-spike CD8 responses and missed private and CD4 specificities.

This CDR3 comprises 11 residues. Trimming removed 1 base from V and 9 bases from J, with 7 bases in between. CDR1 and CDR2 (germline): DFQATT, SNEGSKA (reference sequence). Many counts were recorded for this clonotype. Its antigen remains unknown. The library protocol tagged individual cDNA molecules with unique molecular identifiers. TCRdb called the 5' RACE reads again in MiXCR, with one record for every CDR3 protein. Among some 56,000 distinct CDR3 sequences listed, around 16% were seen once. This specimen was whole blood, taken at baseline. This receptor was obtained from an adult who was a healthcare worker with PCR-confirmed SARS-CoV-2 infection or an uninfected control (not recorded which). The V gene is TRBV20-1, the J gene TRBJ2-1; D gene uncertain. CDR3 coding DNA: TGCAGTGCTAGAGTAGTGGGTGAGCAGTTCTTC. As protein: CSARVVGEQFF.